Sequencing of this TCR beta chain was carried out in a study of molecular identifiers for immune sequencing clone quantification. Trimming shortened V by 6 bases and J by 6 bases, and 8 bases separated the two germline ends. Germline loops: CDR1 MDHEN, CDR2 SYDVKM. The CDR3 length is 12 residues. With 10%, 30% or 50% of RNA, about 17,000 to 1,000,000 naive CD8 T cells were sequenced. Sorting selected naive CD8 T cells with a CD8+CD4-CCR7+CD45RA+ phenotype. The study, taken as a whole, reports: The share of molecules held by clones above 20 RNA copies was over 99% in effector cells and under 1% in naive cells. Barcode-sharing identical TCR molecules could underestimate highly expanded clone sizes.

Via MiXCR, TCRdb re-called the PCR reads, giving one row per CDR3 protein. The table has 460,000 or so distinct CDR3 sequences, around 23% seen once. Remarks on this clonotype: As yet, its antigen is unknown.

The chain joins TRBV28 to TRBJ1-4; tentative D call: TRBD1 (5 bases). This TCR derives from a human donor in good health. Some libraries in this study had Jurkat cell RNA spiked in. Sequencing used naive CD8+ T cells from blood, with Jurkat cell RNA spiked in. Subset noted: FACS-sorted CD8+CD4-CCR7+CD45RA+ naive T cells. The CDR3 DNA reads TGTGCCAGCAGCGGCAGGGATGAAAAACTGTTTTTT. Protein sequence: CASSGRDEKLFF.